The 22 T cell receptor beta chains below come from one sample, sequenced in a study of response to subunit inactivated influenza vaccine. One entry per CDR3 protein results from TCRdb running MiXCR on the RT-PCR reads. This table has about 480,000 distinct CDR3 sequences, approximately 12% appearing once. This material consisted of PBMCs from blood, taken about 40 days after vaccination. The receptor source for this set is a man in his fifties or sixties who received an inactivated influenza vaccine.

The table lists this clonotype with many counts. The gene calls are TRBV4-3 and TRBJ1-1, with a possible D match to TRBD1 (5 bases). Deletions cut 6 bases from V and 1 base from J, with 21 bases between. Germline-derived CDR1 and CDR2 are LGHNA and YSLEER. This CDR3 region has 17 residues. The chain's CDR3 is CASRRGRGSSRNTEAFF. CDR3 DNA: TGCGCCAGCAGGAGGGGTAGGGGTAGCTCGAGGAACACTGAAGCTTTCTTT.

The table lists this clonotype with a few counts. V is TRBV20-1 and J is TRBJ2-1; a possible D gene is TRBD2 (6 bases). From germline, CDR1 is DFQATT and CDR2 SNEGSKA (reference sequence). This CDR3 is built from 12 residues. The V end lost 1 base, the J end lost 12 bases, and 13 bases lay between the germline ends. The CDR3 bases are TGCAGTGCTAGAGCCCCAGGAGCGGGGCAGTTCTTC. This encodes CSARAPGAGQFF.

This clonotype was seen many times. This chain joins TRBV20-1 and TRBJ2-5; the match to TRBD1 covers 9 bases. Germline assignment: CDR1 DFQATT and CDR2 SNEGSKA (reference sequence). Trimming at V came to 4 bases and at J to 5 bases, leaving 11 bases not matched to a gene. The CDR3 runs 15 residues. The CDR3 is CSAIPGQGAPETQYF. The CDR3 DNA reads TGCAGTGCTATACCGGGACAGGGTGCCCCCGAGACCCAGTACTTC.

V and J are TRBV9 and TRBJ1-1; D uncertain. The CDR3 is 16 residues long. In germline, CDR1 is SGDLS, CDR2 YYNGEE. V gave up 0 bases and J gave up 0 bases, with 12 bases separating them. CDR3: CASSVGGRGMNTEAFF. The CDR3 region has the DNA TGTGCCAGCAGCGTAGGAGGCAGAGGCATGAACACTGAAGCTTTCTTT.

The V and J genes are TRBV15 and TRBJ2-1; D is possibly TRBD2 (6 bases). Germline V gives CDR1 LNHNV, CDR2 YYDKDF (reference sequence). V lost 6 bases to trimming and J lost 6 bases, with 15 bases between them. This CDR3 comprises 14 residues. Here the CDR3 DNA reads TGTGCCACCAGTGGGGGAGGTCCCGGCAATGAGCAGTTCTTC. Translated, it gives CATSGGGPGNEQFF.

This rearrangement joins TRBV5-1 to TRBJ1-2; D is possibly TRBD1 (6 bases). This CDR3 comprises 15 residues. V lost 4 bases to trimming and J lost 8 bases, with 21 bases between them. CDR1 and CDR2 (germline): SGHRS, YFSETQ. The chain's CDR3 is CASSPQGQSFEGYTF. Here the CDR3 DNA reads TGCGCCAGCAGCCCCCAGGGGCAGTCGTTCGAGGGCTACACCTTC.

This clonotype was counted between two and nine times. This rearrangement joins TRBV12-3 or TRBV12-4 to TRBJ1-1; no definite D call. V was trimmed by 6 bases and J by 5 bases, leaving 13 bases between them. The CDR3 runs 13 residues. As DNA, the CDR3 is TGTGCCAGCAGCGCACACGGAGAAACTGAAGCTTTCTTT. Amino acid sequence: CASSAHGETEAFF.

This clonotype was seen a few times. The rearrangement joins TRBV6-1 to TRBJ1-1; 9 positions match TRBD1. V gave up 6 bases and J gave up 5 bases; unmatched junction bases: 13. The CDR3 extends over 16 amino acids. Germline loops: CDR1 MNHNS, CDR2 SASEGT. The CDR3 DNA reads TGTGCCAGCAGAGTCTTACCGGGACAGGGACGGACTGAAGCTTTCTTT. Protein product: CASRVLPGQGRTEAFF.

There are many counts of this clonotype. The chain combines TRBV20-1 with TRBJ2-7; the match to TRBD2 covers 10 bases. CDR3 size: 15 residues. The germline CDR1 and CDR2 sequences are DFQATT and SNEGSKA (reference sequence). The ends lost 1 base at V and 3 bases at J; junction bases unmatched: 6. The CDR3 spells CSARGLAGAVYEQYF. DNA for the CDR3: TGCAGTGCTAGAGGTCTAGCGGGGGCAGTCTACGAGCAGTACTTC.

This clonotype was observed a handful of times. The chain is built from TRBV10-3 and TRBJ2-2, with D uncertain. The CDR3 has 12 amino acids. Germline CDR1 is ENHRY and CDR2 is SYGVKD. The V gene lost 2 bases and the J gene lost 4 bases, with 2 bases spanning the gap. CDR3 region: CAISETTGELFF. The CDR3 DNA reads TGTGCCATCAGTGAGACCACCGGGGAGCTGTTTTTT.

This clonotype showed up just a few times. The J gene is TRBJ2-7, the V gene TRBV7-2; possible D gene TRBD2, 6 bases. The V end lost 1 base, the J end lost 2 bases, and 12 bases lay between the germline ends. Germline CDR1 and CDR2: SGHTA and FQGNSA. The CDR3 sequence is 15 residues long. The CDR3 loop reads CASSLDREWTYEQYF. CDR3 DNA sequence: TGTGCCAGCAGCTTAGATCGGGAGTGGACCTACGAGCAGTACTTC.

The chain combines TRBV7-6 with TRBJ2-7, with TRBD2 matching 8 bases. This CDR3 contains 16 residues. From germline, CDR1 is SGHVS and CDR2 FNYEAQ. With 0 bases clipped from V and 1 base from J, the junction kept 5 bases outside the gene matches. Here the CDR3 DNA reads TGTGCCAGCAGCTTAGCTGGAGCGGGGGCTTCCTACGAGCAGTACTTC. It yields the protein CASSLAGAGASYEQYF.

J is TRBJ2-7 and V is TRBV7-2; either TRBD1 or TRBD2 may fit D (5 bases each). Trimming cost V 4 bases and J 0 bases, with 19 bases left between them. The CDR3 is made up of 17 amino acids. Germline CDR1 SGHTA, CDR2 FQGNSA. CDR3: CASSWRVGAGSSYEQYF. In nucleotides, the CDR3 is TGTGCCAGCAGCTGGCGGGTTGGGGCAGGGAGCTCCTACGAGCAGTACTTC. Full variable domain (remainder filled in from reference TRBV7-2 and TRBJ2-7): GAGVSQSPSNKVTEKGKDVELRCDPISGHTALYWYRQSLGQGLEFLIYFQGNSAPDKSGLPSDRFSAERTGGSVSTLTIQRTQQEDSAVYLCASSWRVGAGSSYEQYFGPGTRLTVT.

The chain links TRBV15 to TRBJ2-7, with D possibly TRBD2 on 6 matching bases. Trimming took off 0 bases at V and 2 bases at J, with 11 bases between the two ends. CDR1 LNHNV and CDR2 YYDKDF come from the germline V gene (reference sequence). The CDR3 is made up of 15 amino acids. CDR3 loop: CATSREGSGAYEQYF. In DNA, the CDR3 is TGTGCCACCAGCAGAGAGGGGTCGGGGGCCTACGAGCAGTACTTC.

This rearrangement joins TRBV29-1 to TRBJ2-1; D is undetermined. Trimming took 8 bases from V and 4 from J, leaving 12 bases between them. CDR3 size: 12 residues. In germline, CDR1 is SQVTM, CDR2 ANQGSEA. The CDR3 DNA follows: TGCAGCACACCGGTCGGGTACAATGAGCAGTTCTTC. This codes for CSTPVGYNEQFF.

The V call is TRBV15, the J call TRBJ1-2; 7 nucleotides line up with TRBD1. J was trimmed by 0 bases and V by 0 bases; bases with no gene match: 13. The CDR3 is 19 residues long. The germline gives CDR1 LNHNV, CDR2 YYDKDF (reference sequence). CDR3 region: CATSRDRGTANIANYGYTF. CDR3 DNA sequence: TGTGCCACCAGCAGAGATCGTGGGACAGCCAATATAGCTAACTATGGCTACACCTTC.

The table lists this clonotype with a few counts. The rearrangement uses TRBV7-8 and TRBJ2-7; 8 bases are a match to TRBD2. The CDR3 extends over 16 amino acids. The germline CDR1 and CDR2 sequences are SGHVS and FQNEAQ. The J segment lost 4 bases and the V segment lost 4 bases, leaving 12 bases of the junction unmatched. For the CDR3, the DNA is TGTGCCAGCAGCTCTAGGCCGGGGGGGCTAATGTACGAGCAGTACTTC. This translates into CASSSRPGGLMYEQYF. Using reference TRBV7-8 and TRBJ2-7 for the parts outside the CDR3, the full variable domain is GAGVSQSPRYKVAKRGQDVALRCDPISGHVSLFWYQQALGQGPEFLTYFQNEAQLDKSGLPSDRFFAERPEGSVSTLKIQRTQQEDSAVYLCASSSRPGGLMYEQYFGPGTRLTVT.

In its sample, this clonotype was seen a few times. The rearrangement uses TRBV12-3 or TRBV12-4 and TRBJ1-2; D remains unclear. The CDR3 totals 13 residues. Trimming cost V 3 bases and J 2 bases, with 7 bases left between them. The CDR3 loop is CASSFNGNYGYTF. The CDR3 DNA reads TGTGCCAGCAGTTTTAACGGAAACTATGGCTACACCTTC.

The chain employs TRBV18 and TRBJ2-7; D might be TRBD2 (6 bases). V was shortened by 3 bases and J by 0 bases, with 15 bases between the two germline ends. The CDR3 runs 16 residues. Per the germline V gene, CDR1 is KGHSH and CDR2 is LQKENI. For the CDR3, the DNA is TGTGCCAGCTCACCTCAAAGTGGGGGGTACTCCTACGAGCAGTACTTC. It encodes CASSPQSGGYSYEQYF.

This clonotype was detected a few times. J is TRBJ1-4 and V is TRBV28; D remains ambiguous. CDR3 length: 14 residues. Germline V gene sequence: CDR1 MDHEN, CDR2 SYDVKM. V dropped 2 bases and J dropped 7 bases, with 11 bases sitting between them. The CDR3 region has the DNA TGTGCCAGCAGTTTAGGCCAGAACACTGAAAAACTGTTTTTT. Its protein is CASSLGQNTEKLFF.

This clonotype has more than one count but fewer than ten. The J gene is TRBJ2-1, the V gene TRBV7-9; 9 nucleotides align to TRBD2. J gave up 13 bases and V 2 bases, and 9 bases lay outside the gene matches. The length of the CDR3 is 14 residues. Germline loops: CDR1 SEHNR, CDR2 FQNEAQ (reference sequence). In DNA, the CDR3 is TGTGCCAGCAGCTTAAAAGGACTAGCGACTAAACAGTTCTTC. Its translation is CASSLKGLATKQFF. The full variable domain, completed using reference TRBV7-9 and TRBJ2-1, is DTGVSQNPRHKITKRGQNVTFRCDPISEHNRLYWYRQTLGQGPEFLTYFQNEAQLEKSRLLSDRFSAERPKGSFSTLEIQRTEQGDSAMYLCASSLKGLATKQFFGPGTRLTVL.

This clonotype was counted only a few times. V and J are TRBV10-3 and TRBJ2-1; D gene ambiguous. Trimming removed 10 bases from V and 2 bases from J, with 18 bases in between. The V gene's germline CDR1 is ENHRY and CDR2 SYGVKD. CDR3 size: 15 residues. CDR3 sequence: CATALPGEAYNEQFF. The CDR3 DNA sequence: TGTGCCACCGCCCTTCCCGGCGAGGCCTACAATGAGCAGTTCTTC.